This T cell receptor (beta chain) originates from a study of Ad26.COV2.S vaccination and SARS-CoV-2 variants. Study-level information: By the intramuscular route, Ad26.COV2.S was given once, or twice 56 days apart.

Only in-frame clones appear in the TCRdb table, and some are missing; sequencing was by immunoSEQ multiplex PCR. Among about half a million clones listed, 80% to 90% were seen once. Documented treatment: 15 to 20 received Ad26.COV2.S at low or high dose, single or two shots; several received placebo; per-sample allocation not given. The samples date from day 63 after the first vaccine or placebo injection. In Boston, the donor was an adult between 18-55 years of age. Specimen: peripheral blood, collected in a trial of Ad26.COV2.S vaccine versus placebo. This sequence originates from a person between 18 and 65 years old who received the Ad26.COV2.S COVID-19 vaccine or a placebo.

The CDR3 spells CASSIGTVSNQPQHF. The CDR3 coding sequence is TGTGCCAGCAGCATAGGGACGGTTAGCAATCAGCCCCAGCATTTT. The rearrangement uses TRBV7-8 and TRBJ1-5; a possible D gene is TRBD1 (5 bases). CDR3 size: 15 residues. Germline CDR1 and CDR2: SGHVS and FQNEAQ. Trimming pared 5 bases from V and 0 bases from J, leaving 11 bases between. Together with reference TRBV7-8 and TRBJ1-5, the CDR3 gives the full variable domain: GAGVSQSPRYKVAKRGQDVALRCDPISGHVSLFWYQQALGQGPEFLTYFQNEAQLDKSGLPSDRFFAERPEGSVSTLKIQRTQQEDSAVYLCASSIGTVSNQPQHFGDGTRLSIL.